This TCR beta chain was sequenced in a study of CD8+ T cells in alopecia areata. The germline V gene has CDR1 SGHNT and CDR2 YYREEE (reference sequence). This CDR3 has 15 residues. With 5 bases removed from V and 8 bases from J, the gap between germline ends came to 20 bases. cDNA prepared by RNA extraction and subsequent reverse transcription served as the template for sequencing. Measured with immunoSEQ multiplex PCR; TCRdb has only the in-frame clones, and not every one. Of about 140,000 clones in the sample, roughly four fifths were seen once. Sample treatment: oral pan-JAK inhibitor, 5-10 mg twice daily.

This specimen consisted of CD8+ T cells sorted from blood, obtained at week 4, from a patient treated with tofacitinib. The chain employs TRBV5-4 and TRBJ2-1; D perhaps matches TRBD2 (6 bases). The TCR comes from a human donor with alopecia areata. The CDR3 bases are TGTGCCAGCAGAGGAGGGACTGAGGCGGTGCATGAGCAGTTCTTC. It yields the protein CASRGGTEAVHEQFF.